This T cell receptor (beta chain) was obtained from a study of blood T cell repertoires in COVID-19. This CDR3 contains 16 residues. Germline V gene data show CDR1 as MNHEY and CDR2 as SVGAGI. The ends were cut back, 4 bases at V and 9 bases at J, with 19 bases in the middle. Assay: immunoSEQ multiplex PCR; the TCRdb copy retains only in-frame clones and omits some. This sample carries 350,000 to 400,000 clones, around 89% of them seen once, and the ten largest clones take around 3%. The chain has TRBV6-5 and TRBJ1-6; unclear D gene. What was sequenced was peripheral blood. This TCR came from a woman aged 25 to 39 with COVID-19, enrolled during active disease. The CDR3 sequence is CASSSGLPWRVSPLHF. The CDR3, as DNA: TGTGCCAGCAGTTCAGGACTCCCATGGAGAGTTTCACCCCTCCACTTT.